This T cell receptor beta chain was identified during a study of blood T cell repertoires in COVID-19. Turning to the study itself: From the United States, Italy and Spain came samples of acute and convalescent COVID-19. Sources were T cells, B-cell-depleted T cells, or PBMCs; the material itself was cDNA or gDNA.

This CDR3 has 14 residues. The germline CDR1 and CDR2 sequences are LNHDA and SQIVND (reference sequence). Trimming shortened V by 1 base and J by 2 bases, and 9 bases separated the two germline ends. Authors' analysis steps: Estimation of nucleated cell counts was performed using reference gene primer amplification. Only in-frame clones appear in the TCRdb table, and some are missing; sequencing was by immunoSEQ multiplex PCR. From that table come the V and J calls and clone size; the DNA was used to work out D and trimming. The table lists 240,000 or so clones, roughly nine tenths of them singletons.

Material for sequencing was peripheral blood. The V gene is TRBV19, the J gene TRBJ2-7; a weak D match, TRBD1 (5 bases). The receptor's source is a man aged 60 to 69 with acute or convalescent COVID-19. CDR3 amino acids: CASSIATGAYEQYF. In nucleotides, the CDR3 is TGTGCCAGTAGTATAGCTACAGGCGCCTACGAGCAGTACTTC.